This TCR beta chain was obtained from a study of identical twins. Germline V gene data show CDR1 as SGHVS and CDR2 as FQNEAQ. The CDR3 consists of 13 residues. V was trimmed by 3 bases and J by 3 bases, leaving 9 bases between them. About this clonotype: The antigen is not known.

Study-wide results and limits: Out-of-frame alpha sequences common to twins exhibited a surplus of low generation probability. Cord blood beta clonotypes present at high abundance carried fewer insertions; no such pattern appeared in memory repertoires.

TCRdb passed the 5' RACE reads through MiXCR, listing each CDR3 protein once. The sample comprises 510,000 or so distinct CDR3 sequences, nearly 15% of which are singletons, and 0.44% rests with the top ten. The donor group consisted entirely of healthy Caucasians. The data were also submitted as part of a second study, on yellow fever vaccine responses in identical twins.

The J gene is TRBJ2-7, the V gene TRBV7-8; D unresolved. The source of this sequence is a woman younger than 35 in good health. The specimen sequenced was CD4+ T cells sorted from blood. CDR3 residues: CASSFNGDYEQYV. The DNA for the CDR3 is TGTGCCAGCAGCTTCAACGGAGACTACGAGCAGTACGTC.